The 19 T cell receptor beta chains below were found in one sample sequenced in a study of cytotoxic CD8 clonotypes in ibrutinib-treated CLL. Only in-frame clones appear in the TCRdb table, and some are missing; sequencing was by immunoSEQ multiplex PCR. The table includes more than 9,500 clones, about four fifths detected once. Here the sequenced sample was PBMCs, taken at disease progression, from a patient treated with ibrutinib. The receptors were gathered from a human donor with chronic lymphocytic leukemia.

This chain uses TRBV7-9 with TRBJ1-3; D unresolved. CDR3 length: 17 residues. Looked up from germline, CDR1 is SEHNR and CDR2 is FQNEAQ (reference sequence). The V and J ends lost 5 bases and 8 bases respectively, with 25 bases between them. The CDR3 is CASSTTSPGPLKDTIYF. Written as DNA, the CDR3 is TGTGCCAGCAGCACAACCAGCCCCGGGCCCCTAAAGGACACCATATATTTT.

This clone occurred once. This chain links TRBV6-1 with TRBJ1-1; D ambiguous. The CDR3 extends over 14 amino acids. The V gene lost 2 bases and the J gene lost 0 bases, with 7 bases spanning the gap. Per the germline V gene, CDR1 is MNHNS and CDR2 is SASEGT. This CDR3 reads CASSEKGLNTEAFF. For the CDR3, the DNA is TGTGCCAGCAGTGAAAAAGGGCTGAACACTGAAGCTTTCTTT.

The chain recombines TRBV11-2 with TRBJ1-1, with a possible D match to TRBD1 (5 bases). The CDR3 loop spans 13 amino acids. Germline V gene lookup returns CDR1 SGHAT and CDR2 FQNNGV. V gave up 6 bases and J gave up 12 bases, with 20 bases separating them. The CDR3 bases are TGTGCCAGCAGAACAACCGCCAGGGCCTTTACTTTCTTT. It yields the protein CASRTTARAFTFF.

The V and J genes are TRBV18 and TRBJ2-7; D is unclear. The ends were cut back, 4 bases at V and 0 bases at J, with 7 bases in the middle. Germline V gene sequence: CDR1 KGHSH, CDR2 LQKENI. The CDR3 spans 13 residues. CDR3 region: CASSRVSSYEQYF. The CDR3 coding sequence is TGTGCCAGCTCACGTGTCTCCTCCTACGAGCAGTACTTC.

The CDR3 region is CASSYTRGTDTQYF. In DNA, the CDR3 is TGCGCCAGCAGCTATACTCGGGGCACAGATACGCAGTATTTT. The chain joins TRBV5-1 to TRBJ2-3, with D unclear. The V end was cut by 3 bases, the J end by 1 base, with 9 bases between. Germline CDR1 SGHRS, CDR2 YFSETQ. The length of the CDR3 is 14 residues.

V and J are TRBV12-5 and TRBJ2-1; 9 nucleotides agree with TRBD1. The CDR3 has 16 amino acids. In germline, CDR1 is LGHNT, CDR2 FRNRAP. Trimming took 6 bases from V and 2 from J; bases not matched to a gene: 8. CDR3 amino acids: CASGPAGTGTYNEQFF. Written as DNA, the CDR3 is TGTGCTAGTGGCCCGGCGGGGACAGGGACCTACAATGAGCAGTTCTTC.

V is TRBV10-2 and J is TRBJ2-7; D call uncertain. With 7 bases removed from V and 1 base from J, the gap between germline ends came to 14 bases. Germline CDR1 and CDR2: WSHSY and SAAADI. CDR3 length: 14 residues. CDR3 coding DNA: TGCGCCAGCACCGACACCATACCTTCCTACGAGCAGTACTTC. This gives the protein CASTDTIPSYEQYF.

This chain joins TRBV6-5 and TRBJ1-5; 7 bases agree with TRBD1. The CDR3 covers 13 residues. V was pared by 6 bases and J by 6 bases, with 5 bases of the junction left unmatched. Germline V CDR1 and CDR2: MNHEY, SVGAGI. The CDR3 sequence is CASSGDRAQPQHF. Written as DNA, the CDR3 is TGTGCCAGCAGCGGCGACAGGGCTCAGCCCCAGCATTTT.

The rearrangement uses TRBV5-1 and TRBJ2-7; 8 positions agree with TRBD2. The germline V gene has CDR1 SGHRS and CDR2 YFSETQ. The ends lost 3 bases at V and 6 bases at J; junction bases unmatched: 14. The CDR3 covers 16 residues. CDR3: CASSSGSGSALSEQYF. CDR3 bases: TGCGCCAGCAGCTCCGGAAGCGGGAGCGCTTTAAGCGAGCAGTACTTC. The full variable domain, in which reference TRBV5-1 and TRBJ2-7 provide the parts outside the CDR3, is KAGVTQTPRYLIKTRGQQVTLSCSPISGHRSVSWYQQTPGQGLQFLFEYFSETQRNKGNFPGRFSGRQFSNSRSEMNVSTLELGDSALYLCASSSGSGSALSEQYFGPGTRLTVT.

This chain uses TRBV11-3 with TRBJ2-3; the match to TRBD2 covers 13 bases. CDR3 length: 17 amino acids. Trimming removed 4 bases from V and 4 bases from J; junction bases left unmatched: 8. Germline V gene lookup returns CDR1 SGHNT and CDR2 YENEEA. Here the CDR3 reads CASSSIGGLAGADTQYF. The CDR3 bases are TGTGCCAGCAGCTCCATAGGCGGACTAGCGGGAGCAGATACGCAGTATTTT.

For the CDR3, the DNA is TGTGCCAGCAGTTATCGGCACCTGAACACTGAAGCTTTCTTT. Amino acid sequence: CASSYRHLNTEAFF. The V gene is TRBV6-5, the J gene TRBJ1-1; the D is unclear. Trimming pared 3 bases from V and 0 bases from J, leaving 8 bases between. The CDR3 runs 14 residues. From germline, CDR1 is MNHEY and CDR2 SVGAGI.

This chain links TRBV25-1 with TRBJ2-7; unclear D gene. The CDR3 runs 11 residues. V was shortened by 8 bases and J by 3 bases, with 8 bases between the two germline ends. Germline lookup yields CDR1 MGHDK and CDR2 SYGVNS. CDR3 coding DNA: TGTGCCAGCGGCCTTGGCTACGAGCAGTACTTC. Residues: CASGLGYEQYF.

J is TRBJ2-1 and V is TRBV7-3; possibly TRBD2 for D (6 bases). The V gene's germline CDR1 is SGHTA and CDR2 FQGTGA. The CDR3 length is 16 residues. Trimming left V 3 bases short and J 4 bases short, with 16 bases between. CDR3 sequence (DNA): TGTGCCAGCAGCTTCTCTGGGAGCGGGCCTTACAATGAGCAGTTCTTC. Protein: CASSFSGSGPYNEQFF.

This clone appeared once. The chain has TRBV30 and TRBJ1-5; D is perhaps TRBD1 (5 bases). The CDR3 has 13 residues. The V end was cut by 5 bases, the J end by 3 bases, with 11 bases between. Germline V CDR1 and CDR2: GTSNPN, SVGIG (reference sequence). CDR3 sequence: CAWGTRDNQPQHF. CDR3 in DNA: TGTGCCTGGGGGACCAGGGACAATCAGCCCCAGCATTTT.

This clone appeared a single time. The chain joins TRBV7-9 to TRBJ2-5; D is undetermined. Germline V gene data show CDR1 as SEHNR and CDR2 as FQNEAQ (reference sequence). The CDR3 has 13 amino acids. V was pared by 1 base and J by 5 bases, with 8 bases between. Here the CDR3 DNA reads TGTGCCAGCAGCTTAGGGGTAGCCGAGACCCAGTACTTC. Translating gives CASSLGVAETQYF.

Details on this clone: The junction does not match germline at one end; this may be a read error. The chain is built from TRBV7-7 and TRBJ2-5; 8 bases are shared with TRBD1. The CDR3 runs 15 residues. Per the germline V gene, CDR1 is SSHAT and CDR2 is FNYEAQ (reference sequence). The CDR3 loop is CASSLGTGGQETQYF. CDR3 DNA: TGTGCTAGCAGCTTAGGAACAGGGGGCCAAGAGACCCAGTACTTC.

The chain combines TRBV6-4 with TRBJ2-1; D may be TRBD1 (6 bases). V lost 0 bases and J 10 bases, leaving 13 bases between the germline ends. This CDR3 has 14 residues. CDR1 is MRHNA and CDR2 is SNTAGT in the germline V gene. CDR3 nucleotide sequence: TGTGCCAGCAGTGACTCGAGGCGGCAGGGGGAGCAGTTCTTC. Protein: CASSDSRRQGEQFF.

The gene calls are TRBV7-6 and TRBJ1-3; D ambiguous. V was cut by 3 bases and J by 4 bases, with 4 bases left in between. CDR1 and CDR2 from the germline V gene are SGHVS and FNYEAQ. CDR3 size: 12 residues. The CDR3 bases are TGTGCCAGCAGCTTGGAAGGAAACACCATATATTTT. This encodes CASSLEGNTIYF.

The V gene is TRBV11-1, the J gene TRBJ2-3; perhaps TRBD1 as D (5 bases). The CDR3 covers 14 residues. Trimming shortened V by 4 bases and J by 0 bases, and 8 bases separated the two germline ends. Germline values: CDR1 SGHAT, CDR2 FQDESV (reference sequence). The CDR3 sequence: CASSSRQSTDTQYF. The DNA for the CDR3 is TGTGCCAGCAGCTCGAGACAGAGCACAGATACGCAGTATTTT. Drawing the rest from reference TRBV11-1 and TRBJ2-3, the complete variable domain is EAEVAQSPRYKITEKSQAVAFWCDPISGHATLYWYRQILGQGPELLVQFQDESVVDDSQLPKDRFSAERLKGVDSTLKIQPAELGDSAMYLCASSSRQSTDTQYFGPGTRLTVL.